A single sample is the source of the 10 T cell receptor beta chains below, sequenced in a study of T-cell reconstitution after alpha-beta-depleted transplantation in children. During its preparation, the TCRbeta library received unique molecular identifiers. Using its own MiXCR run on the PCR reads, TCRdb lists one record per CDR3 protein. The sample has about 240,000 distinct CDR3 sequences, more than 10% seen once. The specimen was PBMCs from the stem cell graft donor, collected from the stem cell graft. These TCRs come from a human donor who donated a stem cell graft to a child with acute lymphoblastic leukemia.

This clonotype was recorded many times. Here the CDR3 reads CASSDRRLNTEAFF. The CDR3 DNA is TGTGCCAGCAGTGACAGGCGGCTGAACACTGAAGCTTTCTTT. This rearrangement joins TRBV25-1 to TRBJ1-1, with D unclear. Trimming shortened V by 3 bases and J by 0 bases, and 8 bases separated the two germline ends. This CDR3 comprises 14 residues. Per the germline V gene, CDR1 is MGHDK and CDR2 is SYGVNS.

CDR3 nucleotide sequence: TGCAGTGCCGTAGTGCGGGAGTATAGCACAGATACGCAGTATTTT. This gives the protein CSAVVREYSTDTQYF. The chain recombines TRBV20-1 with TRBJ2-3; 7 nucleotides align to TRBD2. Germline trimming cut 6 bases from V and 0 bases from J; bases unmatched to any gene: 9. CDR3 length equals 15 residues. Germline-derived CDR1 and CDR2 are DFQATT and SNEGSKA (reference sequence).

This clonotype was detected ten times or more. V gene TRBV27 combines with J gene TRBJ2-5; D is ambiguous. There are 16 residues in the CDR3. Trimming took 0 bases from V and 6 from J, leaving 17 bases between them. Germline V gene data show CDR1 as MNHEY and CDR2 as SMNVEV (reference sequence). In DNA, the CDR3 is TGTGCCAGCAGTTTATCAGGTCGCAGGTCCGAGCAGACCCAGTACTTC. It is translated as CASSLSGRRSEQTQYF.

This clonotype was counted between two and nine times. V gene TRBV27 combines with J gene TRBJ1-3; D ambiguous. The germline gives CDR1 MNHEY, CDR2 SMNVEV (reference sequence). Trimming removed 5 bases from V and 0 bases from J, with 5 bases in between. The length of the CDR3 is 13 residues. CDR3: CASSKISGNTIYF. The CDR3 DNA reads TGTGCCAGCAGTAAGATCTCTGGAAACACCATATATTTT.

This clonotype was detected many times. The rearrangement uses TRBV28 and TRBJ2-1; D remains ambiguous. The V and J ends lost 8 bases and 4 bases respectively, with 18 bases between them. The CDR3 has 15 residues. In germline, CDR1 is MDHEN, CDR2 SYDVKM. CDR3 loop: CASGPMAAAYNEQFF. The CDR3 nucleotides are TGTGCCAGCGGTCCGATGGCTGCGGCTTACAATGAGCAGTTCTTC. The full variable domain, its missing parts supplied by reference TRBV28 and TRBJ2-1, is DVKVTQSSRYLVKRTGEKVFLECVQDMDHENMFWYRQDPGLGLRLIYFSYDVKMKEKGDIPEGYSVSREKKERFSLILESASTNQTSMYLCASGPMAAAYNEQFFGPGTRLTVL.

This clonotype was recorded many times. The chain has TRBV29-1 and TRBJ2-6; D is unresolved. The V end lost 2 bases, the J end lost 3 bases, and 2 bases lay between the germline ends. Germline V gene data show CDR1 as SQVTM and CDR2 as ANQGSEA. This CDR3 has 12 amino acids. The CDR3 region is CSVENGANVLTF. The CDR3 DNA is TGCAGCGTTGAAAATGGGGCCAACGTCCTGACTTTC.

This clonotype came up many times. The V gene is TRBV6-1, the J gene TRBJ2-5; maybe TRBD2 (5 bases). The CDR3 contains 13 residues. Germline V gives CDR1 MNHNS, CDR2 SASEGT. V lost 2 bases and J lost 2, with 6 bases in between. CDR3 DNA sequence: TGTGCCAGCAGTGAACGGGAACAAGAGACCCAGTACTTC. Its translation is CASSEREQETQYF.

The table lists this clonotype with many counts. The chain has TRBV3-1 and TRBJ1-2; D is unresolved. The CDR3 is made up of 12 amino acids. Germline CDR1 and CDR2: LGHDT and YNNKEL (reference sequence). Trimming stripped 1 base from V and 3 bases from J, with 3 bases between. In DNA, the CDR3 is TGTGCCAGCAGCCAAGGTTACTATGGCTACACCTTC. Its translation: CASSQGYYGYTF. Using reference TRBV3-1 and TRBJ1-2 for the parts outside the CDR3, the full variable domain is DTAVSQTPKYLVTQMGNDKSIKCEQNLGHDTMYWYKQDSKKFLKIMFSYNNKELIINETVPNRFSPKSPDKAHLNLHINSLELGDSAVYFCASSQGYYGYTFGSGTRLTVV.

This clonotype came up many times. The J gene is TRBJ2-1, the V gene TRBV6-2 or TRBV6-3; weak D call: TRBD1 (5 bases). This CDR3 is 18 amino acids long. Germline CDR1 MNHEY, CDR2 SVGEGT. Trimming left V 6 bases short and J 0 bases short, with 21 bases between. In DNA form, the CDR3 reads TGTGCCAGCAGACACTACCCTGGACATTTGAGCTCCTACAATGAGCAGTTCTTC. Translated, it gives CASRHYPGHLSSYNEQFF.

The chain combines TRBV11-2 with TRBJ1-1, with a possible D match to TRBD1 (6 bases). Germline V CDR1 and CDR2: SGHAT, FQNNGV. Trimming left V 5 bases short and J 1 base short, with 14 bases between. The CDR3 has 15 amino acids. The CDR3 region is CASSIQGTGNTEAFF. The CDR3 DNA is TGTGCCAGCAGCATACAGGGAACAGGGAACACTGAAGCTTTCTTT.